The present entry profiles one T cell receptor beta chain with its context. Amplified TCR beta CDR3 regions derived from RNA transcripts. First-round RT-PCR targeting the TCR CDR3 was performed with the HTBI primer set. TCRdb reanalysed the multiplex PCR reads using MiXCR and keeps one entry per CDR3 protein. In the table there are some 690,000 distinct CDR3 sequences, 15% to 20% of which are singletons. These data belong to a study of T cells in Graves' hyperthyroidism and ophthalmopathy. The diagnostic basis comprised clinical symptoms, serum thyroxine and TRAb, thyroid ultrasound and orbital computed tomography. Over 8 ml fresh peripheral blood yielded the PBMCs. Germline CDR1 is MGHRA and CDR2 is YSYEKL. J was trimmed by 1 base and V by 2 bases; bases with no gene match: 4. This CDR3 is built from 15 residues.

Sequenced: blood. The TCR comes from a man aged 45 to 65 with Graves' hyperthyroidism. The rearrangement links TRBV4-1 to TRBJ1-2; 7 bases agree with TRBD1. The CDR3 bases are TGCGCCAGCAGCCAACTGGGACAGTTTAACTATGGCTACACCTTC. Amino acid sequence: CASSQLGQFNYGYTF.